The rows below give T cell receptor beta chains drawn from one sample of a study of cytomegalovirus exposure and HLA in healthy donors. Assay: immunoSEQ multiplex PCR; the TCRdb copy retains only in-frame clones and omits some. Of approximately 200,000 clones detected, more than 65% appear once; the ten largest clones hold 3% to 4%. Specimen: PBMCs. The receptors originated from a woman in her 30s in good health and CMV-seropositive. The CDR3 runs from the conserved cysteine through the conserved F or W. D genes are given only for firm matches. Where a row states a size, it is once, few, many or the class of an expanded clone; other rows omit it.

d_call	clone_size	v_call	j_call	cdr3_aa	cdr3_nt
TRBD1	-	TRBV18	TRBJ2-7	CASSPGQGKMYEQYF	TGTGCCAGCTCCCCGGGACAGGGAAAAATGTACGAGCAGTACTTC
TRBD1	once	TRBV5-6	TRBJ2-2	CASSLTGVWTGELFF	TGTGCCAGCAGCTTAACAGGGGTGTGGACCGGGGAGCTGTTTTTT
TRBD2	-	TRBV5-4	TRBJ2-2	CASSLVTSGRSGELFF	TGTGCCAGCAGCTTGGTAACTAGCGGGAGGAGCGGGGAGCTGTTTTTT
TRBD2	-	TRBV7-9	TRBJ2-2	CASSNLAANTGELFF	TGTGCCAGCAGCAACCTAGCGGCGAACACCGGGGAGCTGTTTTTT
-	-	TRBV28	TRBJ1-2	CASRETGSYGYTF	TGTGCCAGCAGGGAAACAGGGTCCTATGGCTACACCTTC
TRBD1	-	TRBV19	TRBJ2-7	CATRQGPNEQYF	TGTGCCACCAGACAGGGACCAAACGAGCAGTACTTC
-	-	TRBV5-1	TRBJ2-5	CASSSTYQETQYF	TGCGCCAGCAGCTCTACTTACCAAGAGACCCAGTACTTC
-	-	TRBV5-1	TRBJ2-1	CASSHHDWFNPYNEQFF	TGCGCCAGCAGTCACCACGACTGGTTTAACCCCTACAATGAGCAGTTCTTC
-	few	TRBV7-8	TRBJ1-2	CASSFPGSYGYTF	TGTGCCAGCAGCTTTCCCGGGTCTTATGGCTACACCTTC
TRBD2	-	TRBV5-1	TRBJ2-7	CASSLAFFVTGTSGDPSYEQYF	TGCGCCAGCAGCTTGGCCTTTTTCGTTACCGGGACTAGCGGAGACCCCTCCTACGAGCAGTACTTC
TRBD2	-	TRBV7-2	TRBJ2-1	CASSLALTSGRYNEQFF	TGTGCCAGCAGCTTAGCCTTGACTAGCGGGAGGTACAATGAGCAGTTCTTC
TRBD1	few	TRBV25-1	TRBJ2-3	CASSETDRDTDTQYF	TGTGCCAGCAGTGAGACGGACAGGGACACAGATACGCAGTATTTT
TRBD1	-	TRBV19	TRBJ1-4	CASGLQGAREKLFF	TGTGCCAGTGGCCTACAGGGGGCGCGAGAAAAACTGTTTTTT
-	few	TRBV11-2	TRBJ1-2	CASSPPGGRLGYTF	TGTGCCAGCAGCCCCCCCGGGGGGCGGCTTGGCTACACCTTC
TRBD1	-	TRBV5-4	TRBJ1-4	CASSSRGRANEKLFF	TGTGCCAGCAGCTCCAGGGGGCGAGCTAATGAAAAACTGTTTTTT
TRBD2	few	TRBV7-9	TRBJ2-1	CASSLATSGIGEQFF	TGTGCCAGCAGCTTAGCGACTAGCGGGATCGGTGAGCAGTTCTTC
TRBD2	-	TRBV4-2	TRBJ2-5	CASSRTSGSQETQYF	TGTGCCAGCAGTCGGACTAGCGGGTCTCAAGAGACCCAGTACTTC
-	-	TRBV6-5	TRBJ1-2	CASSYYRVGGYGYTF	TGTGCCAGCAGTTACTATAGGGTCGGAGGCTATGGCTACACCTTC
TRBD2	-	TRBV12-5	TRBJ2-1	CASGFWLAENNEQFF	TGTGCTAGTGGTTTCTGGCTAGCGGAAAACAATGAGCAGTTCTTC
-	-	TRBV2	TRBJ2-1	CASSEPVKTGVMGEQFF	TGTGCCAGCAGTGAACCCGTTAAGACGGGAGTGATGGGTGAGCAGTTCTTC
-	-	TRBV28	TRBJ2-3	CASSLRGFTDTQYF	TGTGCCAGCAGTTTACGAGGGTTCACAGATACGCAGTATTTT
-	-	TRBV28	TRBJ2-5	CASSFSGGVSETQYF	TGTGCCAGCAGTTTTTCTGGGGGCGTGTCGGAGACCCAGTACTTC
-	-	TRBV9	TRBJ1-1	CASSGVKGGTEAFF	TGTGCCAGCAGCGGAGTAAAAGGGGGCACTGAAGCTTTCTTT
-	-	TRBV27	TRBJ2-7	CASSLSRDYEQYF	TGTGCCAGCAGTTTGTCTAGAGACTACGAGCAGTACTTC
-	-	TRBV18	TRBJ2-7	CASSPGPAGNVPYEQYF	TGTGCCAGCTCACCAGGCCCGGCGGGGAACGTCCCCTACGAGCAGTACTTC
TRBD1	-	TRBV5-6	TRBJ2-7	CASNLFDRAVSYEQYF	TGTGCCAGCAACTTGTTCGACAGGGCGGTCTCCTACGAGCAGTACTTC
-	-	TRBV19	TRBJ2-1	CASEGGSSYNEQFF	TGTGCCAGTGAGGGGGGGAGCTCCTACAATGAGCAGTTCTTC
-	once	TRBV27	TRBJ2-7	CASSSGSEQYF	TGTGCCAGCAGTTCCGGGAGTGAGCAGTACTTC
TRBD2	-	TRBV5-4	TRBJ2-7	CASSPDGTSGYEQYF	TGTGCCAGCAGCCCGGACGGGACTAGCGGCTACGAGCAGTACTTC
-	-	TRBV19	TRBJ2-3	CASSSGGGMSDTQYF	TGTGCCAGTAGTTCTGGAGGCGGGATGTCAGATACGCAGTATTTT
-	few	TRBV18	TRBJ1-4	CASSLDSNEKLFF	TGTGCCAGCTCACTGGACAGTAATGAAAAACTGTTTTTT
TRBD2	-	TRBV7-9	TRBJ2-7	CASSLAPGLAGDYEQYF	TGTGCCAGCAGCTTAGCGCCGGGACTAGCGGGAGATTACGAGCAGTACTTC